These 30 T cell receptor beta chains originate from one sample sequenced in a study of T-cell memory formation after mild COVID-19. TCRdb redid the calling of the 5' RACE reads with MiXCR, one entry per CDR3 protein. The sample lists around 470,000 distinct CDR3 sequences, around 20% occurring once. Sequenced material: PBMCs or a T cell subset sorted from them (not recorded which). The receptors originated from an adult woman who had mild COVID-19 (a few samples of this study predate the infection). Cell type and time point are not known.

This clonotype was seen more than once but under ten times. The CDR3 loop is CASSRSGGPEQYF. DNA for the CDR3: TGTGCCAGCAGCAGATCAGGGGGCCCCGAGCAGTACTTC. The chain has TRBV6-5 and TRBJ2-7, with 8 bases fitting TRBD1. This CDR3 region has 13 residues. The J segment lost 6 bases and the V segment lost 6 bases, leaving 7 bases of the junction unmatched. Germline CDR1 is MNHEY and CDR2 is SVGAGI.

The chain links TRBV12-3 or TRBV12-4 to TRBJ1-2; TRBD1 might be the D (6 bases). V was cut by 3 bases and J by 8 bases, with 13 bases left in between. This CDR3 is 13 amino acids long. CDR3 DNA sequence: TGTGCCAGCAGTTTCGGGGGGCCTCAGGGCTACACCTTC. This encodes CASSFGGPQGYTF.

About this clonotype itself: A read error may produce the germline difference seen at one junction end. The rearrangement uses TRBV6-2 or TRBV6-3 and TRBJ2-7; TRBD2 agrees at 10 bases. This CDR3 region has 16 residues. CDR1 and CDR2 from the germline V gene are MNHEY and SVGEGT. For the CDR3, the DNA is TGTGCCAGCAGCTACTTGACTAGCGGGCGAGGATACGAGCAGTACTTC. Protein: CASSYLTSGRGYEQYF.

This clonotype was seen only a few times. The CDR3 here is CASSTSGSTYEQYF. The CDR3 coding sequence is TGTGCCTCGTCAACTAGCGGGTCTACCTACGAGCAGTACTTC. This sequence joins TRBV3-1 and TRBJ2-7; 9 positions agree with TRBD2. The CDR3 totals 14 residues. Trimming at V came to 11 bases and at J to 2 bases, leaving 10 bases not matched to a gene. Germline V CDR1 and CDR2: LGHDT, YNNKEL (reference sequence).

The V and J genes are TRBV7-3 and TRBJ2-6, with no clear D. V lost 5 bases, J lost 0 bases, and 5 bases lay in between. CDR3 length equals 14 residues. From germline, CDR1 is SGHTA and CDR2 FQGTGA. CDR3 region: CASSARSGANVLTF. CDR3 nucleotides: TGTGCCAGCAGCGCCCGCTCTGGGGCCAACGTCCTGACTTTC.

Only a few counts were recorded for this clonotype. V is TRBV5-1 and J is TRBJ1-2, with no clear D. The CDR3 runs 13 residues. The germline V and J ends were trimmed by 4 bases and 3 bases, with 10 bases remaining between them. CDR1 and CDR2 from the germline V gene are SGHRS and YFSETQ. The CDR3 protein is CASSPTWDYGYTF. In DNA, the CDR3 is TGCGCCAGCAGCCCCACCTGGGACTATGGCTACACCTTC.

This clonotype came up many times. The chain recombines TRBV7-2 with TRBJ2-1; 12 bases align to TRBD2. CDR3 size: 20 residues. V lost 4 bases to trimming and J lost 8 bases; unmatched junction nucleotides: 21. Germline V gives CDR1 SGHTA, CDR2 FQGNSA. The CDR3 protein is CASSSRPASSGRAGYDEQFF. CDR3 nucleotides: TGTGCCAGCAGCTCCCGCCCGGCCTCTAGCGGGAGGGCCGGTTATGATGAGCAGTTCTTC.

CDR3 DNA sequence: TGTGCCAGCAGCTCCCGAGGTACAGGGCAAGAGACCCAGTACTTC. Residues: CASSSRGTGQETQYF. The rearrangement joins TRBV7-9 to TRBJ2-5; D may be TRBD1 (6 bases). Per the germline V gene, CDR1 is SEHNR and CDR2 is FQNEAQ (reference sequence). With 4 bases removed from V and 2 bases from J, the gap between germline ends came to 14 bases. The CDR3 loop spans 15 amino acids. Full variable domain (missing parts from reference TRBV7-9 and TRBJ2-5): DTGVSQNPRHKITKRGQNVTFRCDPISEHNRLYWYRQTLGQGPEFLTYFQNEAQLEKSRLLSDRFSAERPKGSFSTLEIQRTEQGDSAMYLCASSSRGTGQETQYFGPGTRLLVL.

The CDR3 is CASSSGTRNQPQHF. The DNA of the CDR3 is TGTGCCAGCAGCTCCGGGACACGGAATCAGCCCCAGCATTTT. The J gene is TRBJ1-5, the V gene TRBV7-2; the D gene is possibly TRBD1 (6 bases). Germline V gives CDR1 SGHTA, CDR2 FQGNSA. Deletions cut 4 bases from V and 4 bases from J, with 11 bases between. The CDR3 runs 14 residues.

This clonotype was observed a handful of times. This chain joins TRBV6-2 or TRBV6-3 and TRBJ2-7, with D possibly matching TRBD2 (5 bases). With 6 bases removed from V and 1 base from J, the gap between germline ends came to 28 bases. This CDR3 spans 19 amino acids. CDR1 is MNHEY, CDR2 SVGEGT, per germline. Here the CDR3 DNA reads TGTGCCAGCAGGATAAACCCTTGGAGAGGGTACGGCTTTTCCTACGAGCAGTACTTC. It yields the protein CASRINPWRGYGFSYEQYF.

This clonotype turned up a few times. This sequence joins TRBV18 and TRBJ1-2; 7 nucleotides match TRBD1. The CDR3 is 14 amino acids. J was trimmed by 8 bases and V by 3 bases; bases with no gene match: 9. Germline V gives CDR1 KGHSH, CDR2 LQKENI. This CDR3 reads CASSPPGGVYGYTF. The CDR3 DNA is TGTGCCAGCTCACCCCCAGGGGGTGTCTACGGCTACACCTTC.

This clonotype was counted many times. This chain connects TRBV30 to TRBJ1-6; D call uncertain. Germline V gives CDR1 GTSNPN, CDR2 SVGIG (reference sequence). The CDR3 extends over 14 amino acids. V gave up 0 bases and J gave up 5 bases, with 8 bases separating them. The CDR3 region is CAWSVLTDNSPLHF. CDR3 sequence (DNA): TGTGCCTGGAGTGTACTAACGGATAATTCACCCCTCCACTTT.

This clonotype occurred a few times. The chain employs TRBV7-9 and TRBJ2-7; TRBD2 aligns across 8 bases. Germline V CDR1 and CDR2: SEHNR, FQNEAQ (reference sequence). The ends lost 5 bases at V and 2 bases at J; junction bases unmatched: 14. The CDR3 is 17 residues long. CDR3 amino acids: CASSEERAGDPAYEQYF. The CDR3 nucleotides are TGTGCCAGCAGCGAGGAGAGAGCGGGAGATCCCGCCTACGAGCAGTACTTC.

This clonotype was seen just once. V gene TRBV7-3 combines with J gene TRBJ2-1; 12 bases map to TRBD2. CDR3 length: 20 residues. Losses at the gene ends were 5 bases for V and 0 bases for J; bases not matched to a gene: 14. Germline V gene lookup returns CDR1 SGHTA and CDR2 FQGTGA. Written as DNA, the CDR3 is TGTGCCAGCAGCGCGTCTAGCGGGAGGGCTCCCAGAAGCTCCTACAATGAGCAGTTCTTC. Translated, it gives CASSASSGRAPRSSYNEQFF.

CDR3 in DNA: TGTGCCAGCAGTTTGGTACAGGGGTATCGGGAGACCCAGTACTTC. Protein sequence: CASSLVQGYRETQYF. The genes are TRBV12-3 or TRBV12-4 and TRBJ2-5; 7 positions agree with TRBD1. Unmatched junction bases numbered 9, after V lost 3 bases and J lost 5 bases. The CDR3 totals 15 residues.

Only a few counts were recorded for this clonotype. V is TRBV7-2 and J is TRBJ2-1; unclear D gene. The CDR3 sequence is 15 residues long. V lost 0 bases and J lost 0, with 6 bases in between. CDR1 is SGHTA, CDR2 FQGNSA, per germline. The CDR3 DNA reads TGTGCCAGCAGCTTAGCGCTCGGCTCCTACAATGAGCAGTTCTTC. As protein: CASSLALGSYNEQFF.

V gene TRBV5-6 combines with J gene TRBJ1-2, with D unresolved. The CDR3 totals 14 residues. Germline V gives CDR1 SGHDT, CDR2 YYEEEE. Trimming removed 5 bases from V and 8 bases from J, with 19 bases in between. The CDR3 reads CASRYTGILGGYTF. The CDR3 DNA sequence: TGTGCCAGCAGATACACCGGGATCTTAGGGGGCTACACCTTC. Full variable domain (outside the CDR3, taken from reference TRBV5-6 and TRBJ1-2): DAGVTQSPTHLIKTRGQQVTLRCSPKSGHDTVSWYQQALGQGPQFIFQYYEEEERQRGNFPDRFSGHQFPNYSSELNVNALLLGDSALYLCASRYTGILGGYTFGSGTRLTVV.

The chain carries TRBV6-5 and TRBJ2-7; D possibly corresponds to TRBD1 (7 bases). The germline V gene encodes CDR1 MNHEY and CDR2 SVGAGI. Trimming removed 6 bases from V and 8 bases from J, with 26 bases in between. The CDR3 is made up of 16 amino acids. CDR3 nucleotide sequence: TGTGCCAGCAGCCCCGGGGGAGGACAGGCCCCTGTAAAGCAGTACTTC. Protein sequence: CASSPGGGQAPVKQYF.

This clonotype was counted between two and nine times. This chain uses TRBV7-9 with TRBJ2-2; 7 bases line up with TRBD1. This CDR3 spans 15 amino acids. Germline CDR1 and CDR2: SEHNR and FQNEAQ (reference sequence). V lost 4 bases and J lost 6; bases outside the gene matches: 8. The chain's CDR3 is CASSWIADRAGELFF. The CDR3 nucleotides read TGTGCCAGCAGCTGGATAGCCGACAGGGCCGGGGAGCTGTTTTTT.

The sample holds a few counts of this clonotype. The J gene is TRBJ2-5, the V gene TRBV12-3 or TRBV12-4; possible D gene TRBD2, 5 bases. The V end lost 5 bases, the J end lost 5 bases, and 18 bases lay between the germline ends. The CDR3 has 15 residues. The CDR3 here is CASSPDLTSWETQYF. The DNA of the CDR3 is TGTGCCAGCAGTCCGGACTTGACGTCCTGGGAGACCCAGTACTTC.

This clonotype was seen at least ten times. This chain uses TRBV5-6 with TRBJ2-3, with unresolved D. V lost 1 base and J 1 base, leaving 4 bases between the germline ends. This CDR3 has 13 amino acids. Germline loops: CDR1 SGHDT, CDR2 YYEEEE. The CDR3 bases are TGTGCCAGCAGCTTGATGGGCACAGATACGCAGTATTTT. Residues: CASSLMGTDTQYF.

J is TRBJ2-7 and V is TRBV4-1; no firm D call. Germline CDR1 is MGHRA and CDR2 is YSYEKL. V lost 4 bases to trimming and J lost 2 bases, with 12 bases between them. There are 14 residues in the CDR3. CDR3 amino acids: CASSPGRNTYEQYF. In DNA form, the CDR3 reads TGCGCCAGCAGCCCGGGCAGGAATACCTACGAGCAGTACTTC.

The rearrangement joins TRBV12-3 or TRBV12-4 to TRBJ1-5; D call uncertain. CDR3 size: 16 residues. Trimming removed 1 base from V and 6 bases from J, with 16 bases in between. Here the CDR3 DNA reads TGTGCCAGCAGTTTAGGCAGCACGACCACAGCTCAGCCCCAGCATTTT. It specifies CASSLGSTTTAQPQHF.

This clonotype has more than one count but fewer than ten. The gene calls are TRBV6-2 or TRBV6-3 and TRBJ2-2; either TRBD1 or TRBD2 may fit D (5 bases each). The CDR3 is 16 residues long. Germline loops: CDR1 MNHEY, CDR2 SVGEGT. Between the trimmed V and J ends, which lost 7 bases and 3 bases, there was a span of 18 bases. CDR3 sequence reads: CASTGTGVAHTGELFF. The CDR3 DNA is TGTGCCAGCACGGGTACAGGAGTAGCGCACACCGGGGAGCTGTTTTTT.

The chain has TRBV2 and TRBJ2-3, with a tentative D call TRBD2 (6 bases). Germline CDR1 SNHLY, CDR2 FYNNEI. The CDR3 runs 15 residues. V was cut by 6 bases and J by 1 base, with 14 bases left in between. The CDR3 DNA follows: TGTGCCAGCAGGAGCTGGGGGGTAGGCACAGATACGCAGTATTTT. The encoded protein is CASRSWGVGTDTQYF.

There are a few counts of this clonotype. The chain employs TRBV20-1 and TRBJ1-5; 7 bases match TRBD1. The CDR3 totals 14 residues. Germline trimming cut 5 bases from V and 3 bases from J; bases unmatched to any gene: 7. Germline CDR1 DFQATT, CDR2 SNEGSKA (reference sequence). In DNA, the CDR3 is TGCAGTGCTGGCAGGACAGGCTTCAATCAGCCCCAGCATTTT. It yields the protein CSAGRTGFNQPQHF.

The chain uses TRBV6-2 or TRBV6-3 and TRBJ1-1, with 11 bases aligning to TRBD1. Germline assignment: CDR1 MNHEY and CDR2 SVGEGT. J was trimmed by 5 bases and V by 7 bases; bases with no gene match: 12. The CDR3 is 16 residues long. The CDR3 region is CASTVLGGQGDTEAFF. The CDR3 region has the DNA TGTGCCAGCACCGTACTTGGGGGACAGGGGGATACTGAAGCTTTCTTT.

The chain has TRBV27 and TRBJ1-1; D gene uncertain. CDR3 size: 15 residues. Trimming removed 1 base from V and 0 bases from J, with 9 bases in between. CDR1 and CDR2 (germline): MNHEY, SMNVEV (reference sequence). The CDR3 DNA reads TGTGCCAGCAGTTTATTTCTCGGAGTGAACACTGAAGCTTTCTTT. Translating gives CASSLFLGVNTEAFF.

The chain links TRBV20-1 to TRBJ1-2, with D possibly TRBD1 on 6 matching bases. This CDR3 has 13 residues. The germline V gene encodes CDR1 DFQATT and CDR2 SNEGSKA (reference sequence). V shed 0 bases and J shed 3 bases, with 8 bases lying between them. In nucleotides, the CDR3 is TGCAGTGCTAGAGATCAGGGGTACTATGGCTACACCTTC. Protein product: CSARDQGYYGYTF.

The chain uses TRBV4-3 and TRBJ2-2, with D possibly TRBD1 on 6 matching bases. Germline CDR1 is LGHNA and CDR2 is YSLEER. The CDR3 is 17 amino acids. V gave up 0 bases and J gave up 2 bases, with 13 bases separating them. The CDR3 is CASSQDPWGPNTGELFF. CDR3 in DNA: TGCGCCAGCAGCCAAGATCCATGGGGGCCCAACACCGGGGAGCTGTTTTTT.